The source of this T cell receptor (beta chain) is a study of T cell repertoires in cytomegalovirus infection. A single record per CDR3 protein comes from TCRdb applying MiXCR to the reads. The table includes about a million distinct CDR3 sequences, about a third detected once. Details on this clonotype: Its matching antigen is unknown.

V gave up 6 bases and J gave up 3 bases, with 15 bases separating them. Germline CDR1 is MGHDK and CDR2 is SYGVNS. CDR3 length: 14 residues. Sequences were derived from cultured CD8+ T cells from PBMCs, sampled from culture after CMV antigen stimulation. The V gene is TRBV25-1, the J gene TRBJ2-7; TRBD2 is a possible D gene (5 bases). This TCR was recovered from a human donor in good health (CMV status not recorded). Some clones in this sample may be carry-over from other donors' samples. CDR3 residues: CASSKERAGYEQYF. CDR3 bases: TGTGCCAGCAGCAAAGAAAGGGCGGGCTACGAGCAGTACTTC.